This passage covers 18 T cell receptor beta chains from one sample sequenced in a study of a mutant IDH1 vaccine in newly diagnosed glioma. TCRdb's copy holds only in-frame clones and misses some; the assay was immunoSEQ multiplex PCR. The data contain tens of thousands of clones, approximately 85% of them seen just once; the ten biggest clones take up over 0.7%. Their cognate antigens are unknown. Time point denoted: week 23, last vaccination. The vaccine gave 300 ug of a 20-mer mutant IDH1 peptide subcutaneously per dose. This material consisted of PBMCs, taken from a glioma patient whose treatment included an IDH1 peptide vaccine. Receptors were obtained from a woman in her 50s with glioma.

This chain joins TRBV27 and TRBJ2-1; the match to TRBD2 covers 14 bases. CDR1 is MNHEY, CDR2 SMNVEV, per germline (reference sequence). This CDR3 has 17 amino acids. V was clipped by 0 bases and J by 6 bases; unmatched bases: 4. This chain's CDR3 is CASSLSAGTSGSNEQFF. CDR3 DNA: TGTGCCAGCAGTTTATCGGCCGGGACTAGCGGGAGCAATGAGCAGTTCTTC.

The chain carries TRBV9 and TRBJ2-2; D is possibly TRBD1 (7 bases). Trimming shortened V by 4 bases and J by 4 bases, and 17 bases separated the two germline ends. The CDR3 has 16 residues. Germline CDR1 is SGDLS and CDR2 is YYNGEE. DNA for the CDR3: TGTGCCAGCAGCCCACTCCGACAGGGAGGCACCGGGGAGCTGTTTTTT. Its protein product is CASSPLRQGGTGELFF. The whole variable domain, filled in from reference TRBV9 and TRBJ2-2, reads DSGVTQTPKHLITATGQRVTLRCSPRSGDLSVYWYQQSLDQGLQFLIQYYNGEERAKGNILERFSAQQFPDLHSELNLSSLELGDSALYFCASSPLRQGGTGELFFGEGSRLTVL.

The gene calls are TRBV5-6 and TRBJ1-5; D perhaps matches TRBD1 (5 bases). Per the germline V gene, CDR1 is SGHDT and CDR2 is YYEEEE. With 4 bases removed from V and 2 bases from J, the gap between germline ends came to 10 bases. The CDR3 consists of 14 residues. This chain's CDR3 is CASSGGLGNQPQHF. For the CDR3, the DNA is TGTGCCAGCAGCGGGGGATTAGGCAATCAGCCCCAGCATTTT.

This chain links TRBV14 with TRBJ1-1; 7 nucleotides line up with TRBD1. Germline assignment: CDR1 SGHDN and CDR2 FVKESK. This CDR3 contains 16 residues. V dropped 1 base and J dropped 1; count of bases not matched to a gene: 6. The chain's CDR3 is CASSQGAGTANTEAFF. Here the CDR3 DNA reads TGTGCCAGCAGCCAAGGGGCCGGGACAGCGAACACTGAAGCTTTCTTT.

The V call is TRBV27, the J call TRBJ1-1; tentative D call: TRBD1 (5 bases). In germline, CDR1 is MNHEY, CDR2 SMNVEV (reference sequence). The CDR3 extends over 14 amino acids. The germline V and J ends were trimmed by 7 bases and 0 bases, with 12 bases remaining between them. This CDR3 reads CASTTDSLNTEAFF. In DNA form, the CDR3 reads TGTGCCAGCACTACTGACAGTCTGAACACTGAAGCTTTCTTT.

The gene calls are TRBV10-3 and TRBJ1-3, with 7 positions matching TRBD1. This CDR3 is built from 16 residues. Germline loops: CDR1 ENHRY, CDR2 SYGVKD. The junction had 6 bases not matched to a gene; V was cut back by 2 bases and J by 2 bases. Here the CDR3 DNA reads TGTGCCATCAGTGAGGGGAAAGGGGGCGCTGGAAACACCATATATTTT. It codes for CAISEGKGGAGNTIYF.

This rearrangement joins TRBV28 to TRBJ2-7; 7 bases align to TRBD2. The J segment lost 0 bases and the V segment lost 3 bases, leaving 11 bases of the junction unmatched. The CDR3 runs to 17 residues. Looked up from germline, CDR1 is MDHEN and CDR2 is SYDVKM. The CDR3 reads CASSFLPGGLPSYEQYF. Here the CDR3 DNA reads TGTGCCAGCAGTTTTCTCCCGGGAGGCCTACCCTCCTACGAGCAGTACTTC.

This chain uses TRBV6-5 with TRBJ2-1, with 10 bases lining up with TRBD2. The V segment lost 5 bases and the J segment 3 bases; nucleotides outside the gene matches: 4. Germline CDR1 reads MNHEY; CDR2 reads SVGAGI. The CDR3 is 15 amino acids. CDR3 protein: CASSIGTSDYNEQFF. For the CDR3, the DNA is TGTGCCAGCAGTATAGGGACTAGCGACTACAATGAGCAGTTCTTC.

The chain couples TRBV28 to TRBJ2-3; D unresolved. The CDR3 loop spans 16 amino acids. Germline lookup yields CDR1 MDHEN and CDR2 SYDVKM. V lost 2 bases, J lost 6 bases, and 18 bases lay in between. In nucleotides, the CDR3 is TGTGCCAGCAGTTTAGGGGAAAGTATTTATAAGGATACGCAGTATTTT. This sequence encodes CASSLGESIYKDTQYF.

This clone has a single count. The CDR3 here is CASSLALAGLVLEQYF. DNA for the CDR3: TGTGCCAGCAGCTTAGCACTAGCGGGACTTGTCCTCGAGCAGTACTTC. The chain combines TRBV11-2 with TRBJ2-7; 10 nucleotides align to TRBD2. In germline, CDR1 is SGHAT, CDR2 FQNNGV. CDR3 size: 16 residues. V trimming: 1 base; J trimming: 6 bases; junction bases outside the gene matches: 9. The variable domain in full, completed from reference TRBV11-2 and TRBJ2-7, reads EAGVAQSPRYKIIEKRQSVAFWCNPISGHATLYWYQQILGQGPKLLIQFQNNGVVDDSQLPKDRFSAERLKGVDSTLKIQPAKLEDSAVYLCASSLALAGLVLEQYFGPGTRLTVT.

This rearrangement joins TRBV30 to TRBJ2-1, with 8 bases fitting TRBD2. CDR3 length equals 14 residues. Per germline, CDR1 GTSNPN and CDR2 SVGIG (reference sequence). The V and J ends lost 3 bases and 6 bases, in that order; junction bases with no gene match: 7. Here the CDR3 reads CAWRRASGPNEQFF. The CDR3 bases are TGTGCCTGGAGGCGGGCTAGCGGGCCCAATGAGCAGTTCTTC.

J is TRBJ2-7 and V is TRBV30; perhaps TRBD2 as D (7 bases). Trimming shortened V by 2 bases and J by 2 bases, and 13 bases separated the two germline ends. Germline CDR1 reads GTSNPN; CDR2 reads SVGIG (reference sequence). The CDR3 extends over 14 amino acids. The CDR3 region has the DNA TGTGCCTGGAGTCTTGGGGGGGGCCCCTACGAGCAGTACTTC. This translates into CAWSLGGGPYEQYF.

V gene TRBV9 combines with J gene TRBJ2-7, with 9 bases lining up with TRBD2. V dropped 0 bases and J dropped 3; count of bases not matched to a gene: 4. CDR1 and CDR2 (germline): SGDLS, YYNGEE. The CDR3 sequence is 15 residues long. The CDR3 is CASSVGAGGVYEQYF. The CDR3 region has the DNA TGTGCCAGCAGCGTAGGAGCGGGAGGTGTCTACGAGCAGTACTTC.

The rearrangement links TRBV7-9 to TRBJ2-6, with D uncertain. The CDR3 is made up of 15 amino acids. Between the trimmed V and J ends, which lost 6 bases and 0 bases, there was a span of 9 bases. Germline assignment: CDR1 SEHNR and CDR2 FQNEAQ (reference sequence). CDR3 coding DNA: TGTGCCAGCAGTTTCCCTCCCTCTGGGGCCAACGTCCTGACTTTC. Its translation: CASSFPPSGANVLTF. The full variable domain, completed using reference TRBV7-9 and TRBJ2-6, is DTGVSQNPRHKITKRGQNVTFRCDPISEHNRLYWYRQTLGQGPEFLTYFQNEAQLEKSRLLSDRFSAERPKGSFSTLEIQRTEQGDSAMYLCASSFPPSGANVLTFGAGSRLTVL.

V gene TRBV28 combines with J gene TRBJ1-3, with D unclear. The CDR3 contains 14 residues. With 2 bases removed from V and 11 bases from J, the gap between germline ends came to 16 bases. Germline loops: CDR1 MDHEN, CDR2 SYDVKM. CDR3 in amino acids: CASSLSGSMRAIYF. The CDR3 region has the DNA TGTGCCAGCAGTTTAAGCGGGAGTATGAGGGCCATATATTTT.

The genes are TRBV30 and TRBJ1-6; TRBD1 matches 7 bases. Germline lookup yields CDR1 GTSNPN and CDR2 SVGIG (reference sequence). This CDR3 region has 13 residues. This CDR3 reads CAGRGQVATPLHF. CDR3 DNA sequence: TGTGCGGGAAGGGGGCAGGTGGCAACACCCCTCCACTTT.

The genes are TRBV14 and TRBJ2-3; the D gene could be TRBD1 or TRBD2 (6 bases each). In germline, CDR1 is SGHDN, CDR2 FVKESK. Trimming took off 4 bases at V and 6 bases at J, with 17 bases between the two ends. The length of the CDR3 is 15 residues. The CDR3 sequence: CASSPSRGRFDTQYF. The DNA for the CDR3 is TGTGCCAGCAGCCCCTCCCGGGGGCGTTTTGATACGCAGTATTTT. The full variable domain, with the rest looked up from reference TRBV14 and TRBJ2-3, is EAGVTQFPSHSVIEKGQTVTLRCDPISGHDNLYWYRRVMGKEIKFLLHFVKESKQDESGMPNNRFLAERTGGTYSTLKVQPAELEDSGVYFCASSPSRGRFDTQYFGPGTRLTVL.

This clone was found once. The V and J genes are TRBV5-1 and TRBJ1-2, with 7 bases identical to TRBD1. J gave up 8 bases and V 4 bases, and 14 bases lay outside the gene matches. Looked up from germline, CDR1 is SGHRS and CDR2 is YFSETQ. The CDR3 consists of 15 residues. The CDR3 coding sequence is TGCGCCAGCAGCCTGGAGGGGGCTGGGGGCATGGGCTACACCTTC. Its translation is CASSLEGAGGMGYTF.